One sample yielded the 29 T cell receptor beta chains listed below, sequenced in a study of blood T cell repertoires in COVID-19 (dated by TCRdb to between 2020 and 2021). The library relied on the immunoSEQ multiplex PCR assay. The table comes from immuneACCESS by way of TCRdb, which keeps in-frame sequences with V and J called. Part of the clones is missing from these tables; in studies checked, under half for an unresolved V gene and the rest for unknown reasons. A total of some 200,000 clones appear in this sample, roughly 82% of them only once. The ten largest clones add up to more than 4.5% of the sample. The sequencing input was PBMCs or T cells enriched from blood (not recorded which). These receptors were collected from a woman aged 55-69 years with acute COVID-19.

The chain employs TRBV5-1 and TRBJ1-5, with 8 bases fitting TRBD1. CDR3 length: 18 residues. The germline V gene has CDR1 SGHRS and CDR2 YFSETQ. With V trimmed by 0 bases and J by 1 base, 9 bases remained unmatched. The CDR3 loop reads CASSLDPGTGGSNQPQHF. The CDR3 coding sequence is TGCGCCAGCAGCTTGGACCCCGGGACAGGCGGAAGCAATCAGCCCCAGCATTTT.

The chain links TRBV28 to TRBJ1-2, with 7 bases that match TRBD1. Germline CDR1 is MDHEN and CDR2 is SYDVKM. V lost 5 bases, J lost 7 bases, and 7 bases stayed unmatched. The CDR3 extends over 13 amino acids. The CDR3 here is CASSPTGKGGYTF. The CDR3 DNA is TGTGCCAGCAGTCCGACAGGGAAGGGTGGCTACACCTTC.

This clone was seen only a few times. CDR3 coding DNA: TGTGCCAGCAGCCAAGTGGACAGGGGGCGCGGGGTACATGAGGGCTTTGAAGCTTTCTTT. This translates into CASSQVDRGRGVHEGFEAFF. The J gene is TRBJ1-1, the V gene TRBV3-1 (or the pseudogene TRBV3-2); the match to TRBD1 covers 11 bases. Looked up from germline, CDR1 is LGHDT and CDR2 is YNNKEL (reference sequence). Losses at the gene ends were 1 base for V and 7 bases for J; bases not matched to a gene: 20. CDR3 length: 20 amino acids.

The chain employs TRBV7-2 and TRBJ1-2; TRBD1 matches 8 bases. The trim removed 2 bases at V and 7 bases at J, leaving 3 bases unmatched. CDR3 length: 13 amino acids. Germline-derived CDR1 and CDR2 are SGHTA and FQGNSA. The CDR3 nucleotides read TGTGCCAGCAGCTTATCCGGGACAGGTGGCTACACCTTC. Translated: CASSLSGTGGYTF.

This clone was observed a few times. The DNA for the CDR3 is TGTGCCAGTAGTATAGGAGCGACGTTGAACATTCAGTACTTC. Its protein is CASSIGATLNIQYF. The chain is built from TRBV19 and TRBJ2-4; D is undetermined. V was shortened by 1 base and J by 7 bases, with 11 bases between the two germline ends. Germline V gene data show CDR1 as LNHDA and CDR2 as SQIVND (reference sequence). This CDR3 is 14 amino acids long.

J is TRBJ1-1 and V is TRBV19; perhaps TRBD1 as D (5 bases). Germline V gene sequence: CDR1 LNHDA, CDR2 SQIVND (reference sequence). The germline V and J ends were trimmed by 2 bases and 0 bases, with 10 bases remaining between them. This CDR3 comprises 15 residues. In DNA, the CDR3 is TGTGCCAGTAGTATAATTTCAGGGTTGAACACTGAAGCTTTCTTT. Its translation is CASSIISGLNTEAFF.

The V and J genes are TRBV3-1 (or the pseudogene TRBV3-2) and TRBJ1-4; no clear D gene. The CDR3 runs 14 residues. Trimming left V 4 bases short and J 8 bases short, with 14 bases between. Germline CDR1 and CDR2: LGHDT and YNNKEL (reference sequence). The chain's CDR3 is CASSRGPRGEKLFF. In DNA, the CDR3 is TGTGCCAGCAGCCGTGGCCCACGGGGAGAAAAACTGTTTTTT.

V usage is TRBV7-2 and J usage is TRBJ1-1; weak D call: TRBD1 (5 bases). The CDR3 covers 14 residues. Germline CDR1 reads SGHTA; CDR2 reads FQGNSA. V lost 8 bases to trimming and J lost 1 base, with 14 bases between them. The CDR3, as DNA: TGTGCCAGCGGTTACCGGAGGGGGAACACTGAAGCTTTCTTT. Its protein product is CASGYRRGNTEAFF.

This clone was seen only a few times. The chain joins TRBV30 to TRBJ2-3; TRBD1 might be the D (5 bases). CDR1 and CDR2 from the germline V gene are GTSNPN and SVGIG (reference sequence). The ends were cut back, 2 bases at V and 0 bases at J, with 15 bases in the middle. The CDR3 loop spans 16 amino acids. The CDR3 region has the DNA TGTGCCTGGAGTCCCTTTGGGGCCCATAGCACAGATACGCAGTATTTT. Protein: CAWSPFGAHSTDTQYF.

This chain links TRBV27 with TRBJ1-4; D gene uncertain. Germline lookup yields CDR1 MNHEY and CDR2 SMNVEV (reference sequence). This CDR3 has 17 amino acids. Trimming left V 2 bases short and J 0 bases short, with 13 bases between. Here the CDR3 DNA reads TGTGCCAGCAGTTTAAGACGGCTCCTAGCAACTAATGAAAAACTGTTTTTT. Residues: CASSLRRLLATNEKLFF.

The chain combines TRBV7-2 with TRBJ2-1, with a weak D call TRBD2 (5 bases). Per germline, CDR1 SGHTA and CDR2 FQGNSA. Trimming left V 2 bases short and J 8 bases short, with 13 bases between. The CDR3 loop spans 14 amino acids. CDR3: CASSLSSGSYEQFF. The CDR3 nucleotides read TGTGCCAGCAGCTTATCTTCGGGATCCTATGAGCAGTTCTTC.

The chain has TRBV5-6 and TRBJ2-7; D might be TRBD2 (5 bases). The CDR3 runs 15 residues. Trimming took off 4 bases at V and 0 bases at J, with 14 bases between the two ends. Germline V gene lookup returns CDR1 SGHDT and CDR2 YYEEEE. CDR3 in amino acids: CASSPLLRASYEQYF. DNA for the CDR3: TGTGCCAGCAGCCCATTGTTGCGGGCCTCCTACGAGCAGTACTTC. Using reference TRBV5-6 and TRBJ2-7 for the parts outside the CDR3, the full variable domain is DAGVTQSPTHLIKTRGQQVTLRCSPKSGHDTVSWYQQALGQGPQFIFQYYEEEERQRGNFPDRFSGHQFPNYSSELNVNALLLGDSALYLCASSPLLRASYEQYFGPGTRLTVT.

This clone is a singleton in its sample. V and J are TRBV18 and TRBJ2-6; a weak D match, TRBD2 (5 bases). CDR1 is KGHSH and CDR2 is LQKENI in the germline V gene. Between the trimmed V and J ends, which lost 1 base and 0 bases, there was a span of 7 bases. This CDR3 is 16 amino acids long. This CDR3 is CASSPLRGSGANVLTF. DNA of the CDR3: TGTGCCAGCTCACCACTACGGGGCTCTGGGGCCAACGTCCTGACTTTC.

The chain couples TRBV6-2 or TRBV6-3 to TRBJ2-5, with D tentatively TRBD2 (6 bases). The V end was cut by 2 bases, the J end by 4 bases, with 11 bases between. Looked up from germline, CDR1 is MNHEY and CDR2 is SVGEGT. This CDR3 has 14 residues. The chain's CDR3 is CASSYRGGVETQYF. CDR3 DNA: TGTGCCAGCAGTTACCGTGGAGGGGTAGAGACCCAGTACTTC.

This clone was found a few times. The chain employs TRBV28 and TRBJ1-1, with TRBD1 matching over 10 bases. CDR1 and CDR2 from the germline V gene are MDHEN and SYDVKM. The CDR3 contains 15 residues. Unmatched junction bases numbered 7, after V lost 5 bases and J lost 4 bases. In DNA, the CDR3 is TGTGCCAGCAGTGGCCGTGGGACAGGGGTCACTGAAGCTTTCTTT. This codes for CASSGRGTGVTEAFF.

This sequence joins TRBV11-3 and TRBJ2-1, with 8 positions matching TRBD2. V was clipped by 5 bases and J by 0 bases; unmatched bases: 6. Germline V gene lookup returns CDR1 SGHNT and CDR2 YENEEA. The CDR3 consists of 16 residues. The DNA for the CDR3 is TGTGCCAGCAGCCCTAGCGGGCAAAGCTCCTACAATGAGCAGTTCTTC. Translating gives CASSPSGQSSYNEQFF.

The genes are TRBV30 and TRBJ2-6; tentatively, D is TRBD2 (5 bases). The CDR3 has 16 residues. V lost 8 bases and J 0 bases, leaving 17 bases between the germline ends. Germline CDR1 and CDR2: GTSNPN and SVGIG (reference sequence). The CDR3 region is CAGPPGGDSGANVLTF. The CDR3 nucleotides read TGTGCCGGACCTCCCGGAGGAGACTCTGGGGCCAACGTCCTGACTTTC.

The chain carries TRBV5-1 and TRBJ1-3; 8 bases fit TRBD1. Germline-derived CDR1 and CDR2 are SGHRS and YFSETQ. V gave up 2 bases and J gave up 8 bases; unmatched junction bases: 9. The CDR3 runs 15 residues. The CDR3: CASSFQDRAMDTIYF. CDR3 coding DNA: TGCGCCAGCAGCTTTCAGGACAGGGCCATGGACACCATATATTTT.

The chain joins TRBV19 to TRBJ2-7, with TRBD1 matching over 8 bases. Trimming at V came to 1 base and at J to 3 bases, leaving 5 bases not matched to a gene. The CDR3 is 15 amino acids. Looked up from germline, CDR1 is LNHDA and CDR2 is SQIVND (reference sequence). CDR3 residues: CASSIADRGHYEQYF. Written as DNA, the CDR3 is TGTGCCAGTAGTATAGCCGACAGGGGTCACTACGAGCAGTACTTC.

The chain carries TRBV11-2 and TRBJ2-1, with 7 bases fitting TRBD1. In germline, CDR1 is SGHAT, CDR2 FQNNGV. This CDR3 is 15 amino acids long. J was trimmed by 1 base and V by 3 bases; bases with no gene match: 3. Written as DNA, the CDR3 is TGTGCCAGCAGCTTGGCACAGGGGTCCTACAATGAGCAGTTCTTC. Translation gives CASSLAQGSYNEQFF.

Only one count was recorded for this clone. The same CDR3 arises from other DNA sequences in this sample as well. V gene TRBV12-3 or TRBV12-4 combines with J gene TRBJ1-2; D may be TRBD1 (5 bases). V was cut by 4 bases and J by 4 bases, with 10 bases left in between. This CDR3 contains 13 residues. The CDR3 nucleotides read TGTGCCAGCAGTTCACGACAGAGCTATGGCTACACCTTC. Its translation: CASSSRQSYGYTF.

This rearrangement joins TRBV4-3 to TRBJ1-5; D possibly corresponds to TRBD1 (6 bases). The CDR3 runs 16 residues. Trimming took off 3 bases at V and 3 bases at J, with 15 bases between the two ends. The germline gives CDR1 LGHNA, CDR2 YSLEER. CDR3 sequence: CASSQNPRGLNQPQHF. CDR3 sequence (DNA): TGCGCCAGCAGCCAGAACCCCAGGGGCCTCAATCAGCCCCAGCATTTT.

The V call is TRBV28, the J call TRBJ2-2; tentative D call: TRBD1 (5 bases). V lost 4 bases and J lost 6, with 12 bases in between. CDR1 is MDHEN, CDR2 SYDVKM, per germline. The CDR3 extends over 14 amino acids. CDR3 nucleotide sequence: TGTGCCAGCAGTTCACGACAGAGCCCCGGGGAGCTGTTTTTT. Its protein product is CASSSRQSPGELFF.

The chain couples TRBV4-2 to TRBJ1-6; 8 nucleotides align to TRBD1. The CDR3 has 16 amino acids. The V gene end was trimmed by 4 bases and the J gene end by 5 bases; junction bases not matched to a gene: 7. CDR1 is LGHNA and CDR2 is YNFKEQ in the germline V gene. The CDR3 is CASSRPGTGDNSPLHF. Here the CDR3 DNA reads TGTGCCAGCAGCCGACCCGGGACAGGCGATAATTCACCCCTCCACTTT.

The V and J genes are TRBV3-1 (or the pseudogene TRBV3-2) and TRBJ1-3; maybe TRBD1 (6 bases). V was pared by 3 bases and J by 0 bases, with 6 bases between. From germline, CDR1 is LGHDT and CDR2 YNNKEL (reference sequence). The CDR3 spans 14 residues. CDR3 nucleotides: TGTGCCAGCAGCCAGGGACACTCTGGAAACACCATATATTTT. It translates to CASSQGHSGNTIYF.

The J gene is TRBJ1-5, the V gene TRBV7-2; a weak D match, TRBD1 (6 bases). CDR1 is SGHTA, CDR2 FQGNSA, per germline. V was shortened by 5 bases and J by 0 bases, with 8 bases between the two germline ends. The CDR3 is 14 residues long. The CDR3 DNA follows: TGTGCCAGCAGCGACAGGAATAGCAATCAGCCCCAGCATTTT. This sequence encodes CASSDRNSNQPQHF.

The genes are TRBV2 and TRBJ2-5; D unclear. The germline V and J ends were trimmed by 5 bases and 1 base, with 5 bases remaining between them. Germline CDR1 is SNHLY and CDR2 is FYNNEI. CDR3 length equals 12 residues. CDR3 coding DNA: TGTGCCAGCAGTTTCTCCCAAGAGACCCAGTACTTC. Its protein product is CASSFSQETQYF.

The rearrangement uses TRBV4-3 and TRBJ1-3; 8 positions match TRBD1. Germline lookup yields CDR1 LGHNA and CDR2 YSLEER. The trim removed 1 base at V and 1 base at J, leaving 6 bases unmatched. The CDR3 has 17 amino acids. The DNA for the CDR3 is TGCGCCAGCAGCCAAGCGACAGGGGTCTCATCTGGAAACACCATATATTTT. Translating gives CASSQATGVSSGNTIYF.

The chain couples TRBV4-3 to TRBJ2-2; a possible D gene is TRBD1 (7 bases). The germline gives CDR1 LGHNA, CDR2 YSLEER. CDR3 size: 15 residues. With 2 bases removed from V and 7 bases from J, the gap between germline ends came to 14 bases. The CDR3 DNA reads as TGCGCCAGCAGCCAACGGAGGGGGCTAATCGGGGAGCTGTTTTTT. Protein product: CASSQRRGLIGELFF.